Presented here are 24 T cell receptor beta chains from one specimen sequenced in a study of identical twins. One entry per CDR3 protein results from TCRdb running MiXCR on the 5' RACE reads. The table has just under 650,000 distinct CDR3 sequences, 7.1% seen once. The same specimen was also included in a second study, on yellow fever vaccine responses in identical twins.

Material for sequencing was PBMCs. These receptors all stem from a woman younger than 35 in good health.

The chain joins TRBV13 to TRBJ1-3; the match to TRBD1 covers 7 bases. V lost 5 bases, J lost 11 bases, and 9 bases stayed unmatched. This CDR3 is built from 13 residues. Looked up from germline, CDR1 is PRHDT and CDR2 is FYEKMQ (reference sequence). The CDR3: CASSLQGIGAIYF. In DNA, the CDR3 is TGTGCCAGCAGCCTACAGGGGATAGGCGCCATATATTTT.

In its sample, this clonotype was seen once. This rearrangement joins TRBV4-1 to TRBJ2-3, with D perhaps assigned TRBD1 or TRBD2 (5 bases each). Trimming stripped 4 bases from V and 9 bases from J, with 23 bases between. From germline, CDR1 is MGHRA and CDR2 YSYEKL. There are 16 residues in the CDR3. This CDR3 is CASSPEGAKGIGTQYF. The DNA of the CDR3 is TGCGCCAGCAGCCCTGAGGGCGCGAAGGGGATAGGGACGCAGTATTTT.

This clonotype was detected many times. The chain uses TRBV25-1 and TRBJ2-1; TRBD1 or TRBD2 may be the D gene (5 bases each). CDR3 length equals 13 residues. Germline-derived CDR1 and CDR2 are MGHDK and SYGVNS. The CDR3 is CAAGTANELLQFF. The CDR3 DNA follows: TGTGCGGCAGGGACCGCAAATGAGTTGTTGCAGTTCTTC.

The J gene is TRBJ2-1, the V gene TRBV5-6; D may be TRBD2 (5 bases). The V end lost 8 bases, the J end lost 7 bases, and 16 bases lay between the germline ends. Germline loops: CDR1 SGHDT, CDR2 YYEEEE. The length of the CDR3 is 13 residues. CDR3 bases: TGTGCCAGGAGCCCCGGGGTGGGGAATGAGCAGTTCTTC. Residues: CARSPGVGNEQFF.

This clonotype has ten or more counts. V and J are TRBV24-1 and TRBJ1-5; D remains ambiguous. V gave up 3 bases and J gave up 4 bases, with 6 bases separating them. This CDR3 contains 13 residues. Germline V CDR1 and CDR2: KGHDR, SFDVKD. The CDR3 DNA reads as TGTGCCACCAGTGATCCCGGGAATCAGCCCCAGCATTTT. Protein sequence: CATSDPGNQPQHF.

This clonotype was counted a few times. The gene calls are TRBV4-1 and TRBJ2-3, with D possibly matching TRBD2 (5 bases). The V gene lost 0 bases and the J gene lost 0 bases, with 19 bases spanning the gap. This CDR3 is 19 amino acids long. Germline-derived CDR1 and CDR2 are MGHRA and YSYEKL. The CDR3 region is CASSQDVGLFTSSTDTQYF. For the CDR3, the DNA is TGCGCCAGCAGCCAAGATGTTGGTCTTTTTACTAGTAGCACAGATACGCAGTATTTT.

The gene calls are TRBV6-1 and TRBJ1-3; D uncertain. Germline-derived CDR1 and CDR2 are MNHNS and SASEGT. Trimming pared 8 bases from V and 4 bases from J, leaving 12 bases between. The CDR3 length is 13 residues. The CDR3 nucleotides are TGTGCCAGCTTAGGCTTGGCCGGAAACACCATATATTTT. It encodes CASLGLAGNTIYF.

This clonotype was seen only a few times. The chain uses TRBV7-8 and TRBJ2-2, with D unclear. Germline V gene lookup returns CDR1 SGHVS and CDR2 FQNEAQ. CDR3 length: 16 residues. Trimming cost V 3 bases and J 5 bases, with 16 bases left between them. In nucleotides, the CDR3 is TGTGCCAGCAGCTTCTTTTTGGGCGAAAAGACCGGGGAGCTGTTTTTT. It translates to CASSFFLGEKTGELFF.

The table lists this clonotype with a few counts. The chain carries TRBV2 and TRBJ2-1; D uncertain. This CDR3 is 12 amino acids long. V was pared by 7 bases and J by 4 bases, with 8 bases between. Germline CDR1 SNHLY, CDR2 FYNNEI. Here the CDR3 DNA reads TGTGCCAGCAAGCAGACGTACAATGAGCAGTTCTTC. Translating it yields CASKQTYNEQFF.

This clonotype has only a few counts. The chain couples TRBV18 to TRBJ2-7; D is possibly TRBD1 (5 bases). Germline V lookup: CDR1 KGHSH, CDR2 LQKENI. Trimming took off 1 base at V and 5 bases at J, with 6 bases between the two ends. The CDR3 sequence is 12 residues long. The CDR3 reads CASSPQGNEQYV. CDR3 bases: TGTGCCAGCTCACCACAGGGGAACGAGCAGTACGTC.

This chain joins TRBV5-6 and TRBJ1-2; D may be TRBD1 (5 bases). Germline assignment: CDR1 SGHDT and CDR2 YYEEEE. With 0 bases removed from V and 4 bases from J, the gap between germline ends came to 16 bases. This CDR3 comprises 16 residues. CDR3 coding DNA: TGTGCCAGCAGCTTGGCCCGGGACGTCGGTGGCTATGGCTACACCTTC. It codes for CASSLARDVGGYGYTF.

The rearrangement links TRBV21-1 to TRBJ1-4; the table names TRBD1, a call not compared with the DNA. TRBV21-1 is recorded as a pseudogene. The CDR3 is 14 amino acids. The CDR3 DNA reads as TGTGCCAGCAGCATCGGACAGGGGAAGGAAAAACTGTTTTTT. Its translation: CASSIGQGKEKLFF.

This clonotype was detected many times. The genes are TRBV5-1 and TRBJ2-5; no reliable D call. Germline assignment: CDR1 SGHRS and CDR2 YFSETQ. The CDR3 runs 12 residues. Trimming took off 4 bases at V and 4 bases at J, with 8 bases between the two ends. The CDR3 here is CASSPNGETQYF. The CDR3 nucleotides are TGCGCCAGCAGCCCCAACGGAGAGACCCAGTACTTC.

Ten or more counts support this clonotype. The chain couples TRBV3-1 to TRBJ2-1; 12 nucleotides line up with TRBD2. The CDR3 is made up of 14 amino acids. Germline V gene sequence: CDR1 LGHDT, CDR2 YNNKEL (reference sequence). The junction had 1 base not matched to a gene; V was cut back by 1 base and J by 9 bases. The CDR3, as DNA: TGTGCCAGCAGCCAAGGACTAGCGGGAGCTGAGCAGTTCTTC. This sequence encodes CASSQGLAGAEQFF.

The CDR3 sequence is CASSLVAGQGETQYF. CDR3 sequence (DNA): TGTGCCAGCAGCTTAGTGGCAGGGCAAGGGGAGACCCAGTACTTC. The chain carries TRBV7-9 and TRBJ2-5; TRBD1 is a possible D gene (5 bases). The CDR3 consists of 15 residues. V was cut by 1 base and J by 5 bases, with 14 bases left in between. Germline V gives CDR1 SEHNR, CDR2 FQNEAQ (reference sequence).

As regards this clonotype: An end of the junction differs from the germline gene, which may be a read error. This chain's CDR3 is CASSPKMNRGQLDF. CDR3 in DNA: TGTGCCAGCAGCCCGAAAATGAACAGGGGCCAACTTGACTTC. The chain carries TRBV14 and TRBJ2-5; the match to TRBD1 covers 7 bases. The germline V gene has CDR1 SGHDN and CDR2 FVKESK. The CDR3 runs to 14 residues.

The V gene is TRBV29-1, the J gene TRBJ2-1, with TRBD1 as a possible D gene (6 bases). Germline V gene lookup returns CDR1 SQVTM and CDR2 ANQGSEA. There are 14 residues in the CDR3. Trimming shortened V by 6 bases and J by 8 bases, and 20 bases separated the two germline ends. For the CDR3, the DNA is TGCAGCGTCAGGGGCGAAAGTGGTGTTGATGAGCAGTTCTTC. Its protein product is CSVRGESGVDEQFF.

The chain carries TRBV12-3 or TRBV12-4 and TRBJ2-3; D is perhaps TRBD1 (5 bases). Trimming removed 6 bases from V and 1 base from J, with 20 bases in between. CDR3 size: 17 residues. The CDR3 nucleotides are TGTGCCAGCAGCCTGGGGCACCCGATCTGGGGCACAGATACGCAGTATTTT. It translates to CASSLGHPIWGTDTQYF.

The genes are TRBV28 and TRBJ2-7; possibly TRBD2 for D (6 bases). Trimming took 0 bases from V and 3 from J, leaving 9 bases between them. The CDR3 sequence is 14 residues long. The germline gives CDR1 MDHEN, CDR2 SYDVKM. The CDR3, as DNA: TGTGCCAGCAGTTTATGGGAGGGGAACTACGAGCAGTACTTC. Its translation is CASSLWEGNYEQYF.

The chain is built from TRBV27 and TRBJ2-1; TRBD2 matches at 7 bases. The CDR3 is 15 amino acids. Trimming at V came to 1 base and at J to 4 bases, leaving 4 bases not matched to a gene. Looked up from germline, CDR1 is MNHEY and CDR2 is SMNVEV (reference sequence). For the CDR3, the DNA is TGTGCCAGCAGTTTATTTCCGGGGGGATACAATGAGCAGTTCTTC. This encodes CASSLFPGGYNEQFF.

The J gene is TRBJ1-2, the V gene TRBV6-2 or TRBV6-3; D is undetermined. The germline V gene has CDR1 MNHEY and CDR2 SVGEGT. This CDR3 region has 16 residues. The V end was cut by 2 bases, the J end by 1 base, with 14 bases between. The chain's CDR3 is CASSYAGREINYGYTF. Written as DNA, the CDR3 is TGTGCCAGCAGTTACGCCGGGAGAGAAATTAACTATGGCTACACCTTC.

This chain joins TRBV4-1 and TRBJ2-4, with a weak D call TRBD2 (6 bases). V was clipped by 0 bases and J by 2 bases, with 20 bases between them. The germline V gene has CDR1 MGHRA and CDR2 YSYEKL. The CDR3 extends over 19 amino acids. The CDR3 is CASSQDPKKGLVTKNIQYF. DNA for the CDR3: TGCGCCAGCAGCCAAGATCCAAAGAAGGGACTCGTGACCAAAAACATTCAGTACTTC.

The chain uses TRBV5-1 and TRBJ2-7; 12 nucleotides agree with TRBD2. This CDR3 spans 17 amino acids. Looked up from germline, CDR1 is SGHRS and CDR2 is YFSETQ. Trimming took 4 bases from V and 0 from J; bases not matched to a gene: 8. In DNA, the CDR3 is TGCGCCAGCAGCATGACTAGCGGGAGCCTAAGCTCCTACGAGCAGTACTTC. Protein product: CASSMTSGSLSSYEQYF.

This clonotype was found a few times. The chain uses TRBV13 and TRBJ2-7, with D possibly TRBD1 on 5 matching bases. The CDR3 sequence is 18 residues long. V was clipped by 4 bases and J by 2 bases, with 24 bases between them. Germline V lookup: CDR1 PRHDT, CDR2 FYEKMQ (reference sequence). The CDR3 coding sequence is TGTGCCAGCAGCTCCGAGGCCTCCCTCGGACACTACCCCTACGAGCAGTACTTC. It codes for CASSSEASLGHYPYEQYF.